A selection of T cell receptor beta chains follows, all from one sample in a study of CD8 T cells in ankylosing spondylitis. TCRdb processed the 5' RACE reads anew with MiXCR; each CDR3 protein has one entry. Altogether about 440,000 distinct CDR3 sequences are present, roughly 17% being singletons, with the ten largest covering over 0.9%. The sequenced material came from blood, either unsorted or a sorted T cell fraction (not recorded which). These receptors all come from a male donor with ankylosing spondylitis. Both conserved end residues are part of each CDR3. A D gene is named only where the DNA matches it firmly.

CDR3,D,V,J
CASSQGQGTNEKLFF,.,TRBV4-1,TRBJ1-4
CASTVTGEKKLFF,.,TRBV12-3/TRBV12-4,TRBJ1-4
CASSRRQGGQPQHF,TRBD1,TRBV3-1,TRBJ1-5
CASSYGRQGAGGYTF,TRBD1,TRBV6-5,TRBJ1-2
CASSPRQISTDTQYF,.,TRBV7-6,TRBJ2-3
CSALSGGAMGEQFF,TRBD2,TRBV20-1,TRBJ2-1
CASSDSANYGYTF,.,TRBV6-2/TRBV6-3,TRBJ1-2
CASTSGTSTDTQYF,TRBD2,TRBV19,TRBJ2-3
CASSHLRAEQYF,.,TRBV3-1,TRBJ2-7
CASSLGRLAGGPGSYEQYF,TRBD2,TRBV5-1,TRBJ2-7
CASSRGYQETQYF,.,TRBV5-1,TRBJ2-5
CASSLYGGTENIQYF,.,TRBV28,TRBJ2-4
CAISEWDRGTDTQYF,TRBD1,TRBV10-3,TRBJ2-3
CASSLTIRGGYTF,.,TRBV5-1,TRBJ1-2
CASSQVQLAGETGELFF,TRBD2,TRBV3-1,TRBJ2-2
CASRHRGTDEQYF,TRBD1,TRBV12-3/TRBV12-4,TRBJ2-7
CASSEGPPMGTQYF,.,TRBV6-1,TRBJ2-3
CASRIVGHFYGYTF,.,TRBV12-3/TRBV12-4,TRBJ1-2
CASSTVGERYVYEQYF,.,TRBV27,TRBJ2-7
CASSSTRGQETQYF,TRBD1,TRBV12-3/TRBV12-4,TRBJ2-5
CASSRDRGGNEQFF,TRBD1,TRBV12-3/TRBV12-4,TRBJ2-1
CASSQGGTGEGPEAFF,TRBD1,TRBV4-2,TRBJ1-1
CASSQVGGSKTGELFF,TRBD2,TRBV4-3,TRBJ2-2
CASSFGDRSGELFF,TRBD1,TRBV27,TRBJ2-2
CSARAPGQRDGYTF,.,TRBV20-1,TRBJ1-2
CASSLRDRRGSPLHF,.,TRBV11-3,TRBJ1-6
CASSLGTGVNQPQHF,TRBD1,TRBV7-9,TRBJ1-5
CASSAGHLNTEAFF,.,TRBV6-1,TRBJ1-1
CATSRDSGDGELFF,.,TRBV15,TRBJ2-2
CASRVGGRKNYGYTF,.,TRBV27,TRBJ1-2
CASWEGPARDTQYF,TRBD2,TRBV5-1,TRBJ2-3
CSARAGTALYEQYF,TRBD1,TRBV20-1,TRBJ2-7
CARWFAQQQGITKTQYF,.,TRBV27,TRBJ2-5
CASSSPSDRGIEDTQYF,TRBD1,TRBV7-8,TRBJ2-3
CSATDRSNQPQHF,.,TRBV20-1,TRBJ1-5
CASSRDRTGPGYGYTF,TRBD1,TRBV27,TRBJ1-2
CASSLLGQGNYGYTF,TRBD1,TRBV5-1,TRBJ1-2
CSARLTGAGNTIYF,TRBD1,TRBV20-1,TRBJ1-3
CASSPQSGGYTF,.,TRBV27,TRBJ1-2
CASSKRGGVYNEQFF,TRBD2,TRBV6-2/TRBV6-3,TRBJ2-1
CASSLVTAGEETQYF,.,TRBV5-1,TRBJ2-5
CATGAESQPQHF,.,TRBV12-5,TRBJ1-5
CASSSGGNTGELFF,TRBD1,TRBV28,TRBJ2-2
CSARDPTGQNNEKLFF,TRBD1,TRBV20-1,TRBJ1-4
CASSRDRGSAGELFF,TRBD1,TRBV5-1,TRBJ2-2
CSARSWGRYNEQFF,.,TRBV20-1,TRBJ2-1
CASDAGGSRETQYF,TRBD2,TRBV12-3/TRBV12-4,TRBJ2-5
CASSYGTGNYGYTF,TRBD1,TRBV5-8,TRBJ1-2
CASSPESGNTEAFF,.,TRBV7-3,TRBJ1-1
CASSYLTAGLEPQHF,.,TRBV6-2/TRBV6-3,TRBJ1-5
CASSLEARTSKTDTQYF,TRBD2,TRBV7-8,TRBJ2-3
CASSFGRGEQFF,.,TRBV7-9,TRBJ2-1